What follows are 16 T cell receptor beta chains derived from one specimen sequenced in a study of spatial heterogeneity in lung cancer. Study-wide results and limits: The study found that expanded intratumoral alpha and beta TCR counts tracked tumor mutation counts.

MiXCR was run by TCRdb on the 5' RACE reads, yielding one entry per CDR3 protein. The sample has 18,000 or so distinct CDR3 sequences; 9.6% are singletons. Time point here: sample taken at primary tumor resection. For these receptors, no antigen is known. The sequencing used lung tumor tissue, collected at surgery. These receptors came from a female donor with early-stage non-small cell lung cancer.

By proportion, this clonotype is medium-sized (0.01 to 0.1%). This beta chain is an off-target read within a library intended for alpha chains, so its frequency means little. This sequence joins TRBV9 and TRBJ2-5; D perhaps matches TRBD2 (5 bases). There are 15 residues in the CDR3. Germline-derived CDR1 and CDR2 are SGDLS and YYNGEE. V was shortened by 0 bases and J by 6 bases, with 15 bases between the two germline ends. The CDR3 region is CASSVGETAVKTQYF. For the CDR3, the DNA is TGTGCCAGCAGCGTAGGGGAAACAGCGGTGAAGACCCAGTACTTC.

There are a few counts of this clonotype. This beta chain is a stray read from a library made for alpha chains; its abundance is not meaningful. V usage is TRBV20-1 and J usage is TRBJ2-5, with TRBD2 identical over 9 bases. Germline V CDR1 and CDR2: DFQATT, SNEGSKA (reference sequence). The CDR3 is made up of 17 amino acids. With V trimmed by 5 bases and J by 4 bases, 17 bases remained unmatched. The CDR3 is CSAADPSGAKKGETQYF. CDR3 in DNA: TGCAGTGCTGCCGATCCTAGCGGGGCGAAGAAAGGAGAGACCCAGTACTTC.

Comments on this clonotype: Because this beta chain is a stray read in a library intended to capture alpha chains, its abundance should not be given much weight. The chain joins TRBV7-9 to TRBJ1-5, with a weak D call TRBD1 (6 bases). The CDR3 extends over 14 amino acids. Germline CDR1 and CDR2: SEHNR and FQNEAQ (reference sequence). Trimming removed 1 base at V and 5 bases at J, with 9 bases between. The CDR3 coding sequence is TGTGCCAGCAGCTTAGACAGGGAGGATCAGCCCCAGCATTTT. Encoded protein: CASSLDREDQPQHF.

Within the sample, this clonotype is medium-sized (0.01 to 0.1%). This beta chain represents an off-target read in a library built for alpha chains; its size is of limited meaning. The chain carries TRBV7-2 and TRBJ2-4, with 7 nucleotides matching TRBD1. With 2 bases clipped from V and 1 base from J, the junction kept 11 bases outside the gene matches. The CDR3 loop spans 18 amino acids. CDR1 SGHTA and CDR2 FQGNSA come from the germline V gene. CDR3 amino acids: CASSLYYRGTVAKNIQYF. As DNA, the CDR3 is TGTGCCAGCAGCTTATATTATCGAGGGACAGTGGCCAAAAACATTCAGTACTTC.

There are a few counts of this clonotype. The library was prepared for alpha chains; this beta chain is a stray read, so its frequency means little. The CDR3 sequence: CSARDLGGNSPLHF. The CDR3 DNA reads TGCAGTGCTAGAGATCTCGGGGGGAATTCACCCCTCCACTTT. V and J are TRBV20-1 and TRBJ1-6, with a possible D match to TRBD1 (5 bases). The CDR3 totals 14 residues. CDR1 is DFQATT, CDR2 SNEGSKA, per germline (reference sequence). V lost 0 bases to trimming and J lost 7 bases, with 10 bases between them.

This clonotype was seen ten or more times. Being off target in a library aimed at alpha chains, this beta chain has a size of little meaning. This chain uses TRBV6-2 or TRBV6-3 with TRBJ2-2, with 7 bases matching TRBD2. CDR3 length: 15 residues. The germline CDR1 and CDR2 sequences are MNHEY and SVGEGT. V gave up 4 bases and J gave up 4 bases; unmatched junction bases: 6. The CDR3 sequence is CASSWGGQITGELFF. As DNA, the CDR3 is TGTGCCAGCAGTTGGGGAGGGCAAATCACCGGGGAGCTGTTTTTT.

Concerning this clonotype itself: Because this beta chain is a stray read in a library intended to capture alpha chains, its abundance should not be given much weight. The V and J genes are TRBV4-2 and TRBJ2-3, with TRBD2 matching over 9 bases. This CDR3 is 16 amino acids long. The V gene end was trimmed by 0 bases and the J gene end by 4 bases; junction bases not matched to a gene: 5. CDR1 LGHNA and CDR2 YNFKEQ come from the germline V gene. The CDR3 here is CASSQEGGGAADTQYF. The CDR3 coding sequence is TGTGCCAGCAGCCAAGAGGGCGGGGGGGCGGCAGATACGCAGTATTTT.

This clonotype rates as medium-sized. Being off target in a library aimed at alpha chains, this beta chain has a size of little meaning. The V call is TRBV6-5, the J call TRBJ2-1; tentative D call: TRBD1 (5 bases). V was shortened by 0 bases and J by 0 bases, with 9 bases between the two germline ends. The CDR3 has 16 amino acids. Germline V gives CDR1 MNHEY, CDR2 SVGAGI. The CDR3 sequence: CASSYSDSGSYNEQFF. CDR3 DNA sequence: TGTGCCAGCAGTTACTCCGACAGTGGCTCCTACAATGAGCAGTTCTTC.

Judged by abundance, this clonotype is medium-sized (0.01 to 0.1%). In a library made to pick up alpha chains, this beta chain is a stray read with a size that means little. The V gene is TRBV12-3 or TRBV12-4, the J gene TRBJ2-3; D gene ambiguous. This CDR3 has 13 residues. V was shortened by 4 bases and J by 6 bases, with 11 bases between the two germline ends. Here the CDR3 DNA reads TGTGCCAGCAGTTCCAACTCTGGTGATACGCAGTATTTT. Translating it yields CASSSNSGDTQYF.

This clonotype was recorded many times. Little can be read into the size of this beta chain, an off-target read in a library designed for alpha chains. This chain connects TRBV29-1 to TRBJ2-3, with 8 bases fitting TRBD2. Per the germline V gene, CDR1 is SQVTM and CDR2 is ANQGSEA. The V segment lost 1 base and the J segment 0 bases; nucleotides outside the gene matches: 3. The CDR3 totals 15 residues. DNA for the CDR3: TGCAGCGTTGAAGCTAGCGGGTCTAGCACAGATACGCAGTATTTT. This codes for CSVEASGSSTDTQYF.

This clonotype was recorded many times. For a library built for alpha chains, this beta chain is a stray read; little rests on its size. The rearrangement links TRBV18 to TRBJ1-2, with TRBD1 matching over 8 bases. In germline, CDR1 is KGHSH, CDR2 LQKENI. The CDR3 extends over 13 amino acids. V trimming: 6 bases; J trimming: 3 bases; junction bases outside the gene matches: 3. In nucleotides, the CDR3 is TGTGCCAGCTCCCAACAGGGGGACTATGGCTACACCTTC. The encoded protein is CASSQQGDYGYTF.

This clonotype was seen repeatedly, ten times or more. Since it is a stray read in a library aimed at alpha chains, this beta chain has a size that is not meaningful. The chain combines TRBV7-9 with TRBJ2-5; 8 bases agree with TRBD2. V shed 5 bases and J 5 bases; nucleotides not matched to a gene: 19. The V gene's germline CDR1 is SEHNR and CDR2 FQNEAQ (reference sequence). The CDR3 runs to 18 residues. The CDR3 here is CASSVGQTGTRVGETQYF. The CDR3 DNA is TGTGCCAGCAGCGTGGGGCAAACCGGGACTAGAGTTGGTGAGACCCAGTACTTC.

This clonotype has at least ten counts. This beta chain turned up in a library designed for alpha chains; as an off-target read, its abundance says little. This chain links TRBV6-6 with TRBJ2-7, with 9 bases lining up with TRBD1. This CDR3 has 18 amino acids. CDR1 MNHNY and CDR2 SVGAGI come from the germline V gene (reference sequence). Losses at the gene ends were 0 bases for V and 7 bases for J; bases not matched to a gene: 16. The CDR3 here is CASSYSGDRARPPLEQYF. For the CDR3, the DNA is TGTGCCAGCAGTTACTCCGGGGACAGGGCCCGACCCCCTCTTGAGCAGTACTTC.

This clonotype was counted many times. This beta chain is an unintended read in a library built for alpha chains; its size means little. DNA for the CDR3: TGTGCCAGCACCCGCTCTGGGGCCAACGTCCTGACTTTC. It translates to CASTRSGANVLTF. The chain has TRBV12-3 or TRBV12-4 and TRBJ2-6; the D is unclear. The CDR3 is 13 residues long. V was clipped by 7 bases and J by 0 bases, with 4 bases between them.

At least ten counts were recorded for this clonotype. Because the library targeted alpha chains, this beta chain is an off-target read whose size means little. The CDR3 loop is CASSLRPVSYEQYF. The CDR3 DNA sequence: TGTGCCAGCAGTTTACGGCCTGTGTCCTACGAGCAGTACTTC. The chain uses TRBV12-3 or TRBV12-4 and TRBJ2-7, with D unresolved. The CDR3 has 14 amino acids. Trimming took off 2 bases at V and 1 base at J, with 9 bases between the two ends.

This clonotype was detected many times. Since the library was made to target alpha chains, this beta chain is a stray read and its abundance is not meaningful. The V call is TRBV28, the J call TRBJ1-6, with TRBD1 as a possible D gene (5 bases). This CDR3 has 11 residues. V was cut by 6 bases and J by 14 bases, with 11 bases left in between. Germline CDR1 and CDR2: MDHEN and SYDVKM. The CDR3 spells CASSLRESLHF. CDR3 coding DNA: TGTGCCAGCAGCCTCAGGGAATCCCTCCACTTT.